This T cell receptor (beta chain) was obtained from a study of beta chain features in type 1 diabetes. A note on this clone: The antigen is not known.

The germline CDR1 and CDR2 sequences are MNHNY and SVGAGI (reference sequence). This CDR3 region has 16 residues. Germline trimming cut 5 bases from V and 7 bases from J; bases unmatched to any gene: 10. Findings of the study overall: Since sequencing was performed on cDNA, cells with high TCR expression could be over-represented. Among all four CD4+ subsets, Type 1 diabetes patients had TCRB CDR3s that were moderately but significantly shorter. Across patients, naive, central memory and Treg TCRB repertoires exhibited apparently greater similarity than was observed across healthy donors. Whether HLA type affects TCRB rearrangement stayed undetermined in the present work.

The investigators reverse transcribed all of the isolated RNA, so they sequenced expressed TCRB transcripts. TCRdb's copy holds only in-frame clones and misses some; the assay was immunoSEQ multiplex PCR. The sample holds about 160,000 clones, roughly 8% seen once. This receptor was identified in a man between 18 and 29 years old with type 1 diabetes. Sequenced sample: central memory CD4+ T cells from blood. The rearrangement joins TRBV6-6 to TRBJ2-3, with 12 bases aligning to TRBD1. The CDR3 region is CASSPPRDRGRHTQYF. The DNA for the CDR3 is TGTGCCAGCAGTCCCCCCCGGGACAGGGGGCGGCATACGCAGTATTTT.